What follows describes a single TCR beta chain. This receptor's antigen is unknown. Per-base quality was not reported, and no clone a single base away is much larger than it. The sample belongs to a study of shared clonotypes between healthy human individuals (dated by TCRdb to 2018 to 2021). For the study in its entirety: Three men and a couple of women, aged 18 to 49 years, made up the cohort. For each donor, CD4 naive and CD4 memory were each run on three plates, CD8 naive on two plates, and CD8 memory on one plate. To estimate repertoire size and how much clonotypes are shared between individuals, the study performed deep sequencing of blood TCR repertoires from 4 to 6 healthy adults. Different laboratories and diverse techniques were used to prepare libraries and sequence TCR repertoires, to increase sequencing depth and limit assay-specific biases. Each donor's leukapheresis produced roughly between roughly 0.85 and 10 billion PBMCs.

CD8 naive samples were obtained by positive selection for CCR7 among CD45RO-negative cells, yielding a CD45RA+CCR7+ population from which TemRA cells were excluded. The donors were healthy, HIV-negative adults who had no recently reported acute infections or vaccinations. Every donor was a Caucasian adult residing in Nashville, Tennessee, USA. After blood collection by leukapheresis, PBMCs were isolated using Ficoll-Histopaque density gradient centrifugation and then cryopreserved in the vapor phase of liquid nitrogen. Purity and quantity of every magnetically sorted T cell population were checked by analytical flow cytometry. Genomic DNA was isolated from every sorted fraction and measured by UV absorbance on a Nanodrop 2000c. Overall results and qualifications from the work: Based on pairwise subsampling, the degree of clonotype sharing among donors was expected to be affected by sequencing depth. About 5% of naive CD4, 3.5% of naive CD8, about 2.1% of memory CD4, and roughly 0.4% of memory CD8 clonotypes were shared across several donors. Naive subsets generally had larger estimated clonotype richness than memory subsets. Clonotypes shared by all four sorted-subset donors showed higher generation probabilities than non-shared clonotypes. Because the study included only a small number of donors, the genetic and exposure-history diversity represented was limited. Sampling was restricted to blood, and TCR repertoires in tissues likely differ from the TCR repertoires found in blood. Rarefaction of sorted-subset datasets indicated incomplete sequencing despite the large sequencing depth.

CDR3 length: 12 amino acids, cysteine to phenylalanine. Only the CDR3 DNA is retained, 36 bases long and in frame from the first base. The CDR1 and CDR2 encoded by the germline V gene (reference sequence) are MNHEY and SMNVEV. The germline ends are 3 bases apart after V is trimmed by 3 bases and J by 4 bases. Using the deep immunoSEQ assay, multiplex PCR amplified TCR CDR3 regions from genomic DNA. For each cell subset, the extracted genomic DNA was distributed evenly across all wells of several immunoSEQ 96-well plates, and each plate served as one replicate. For sorted subsets, approximately 200 ng of genomic DNA, equivalent to 25,000 to 35,000 T cell genomes, went into each replicate PCR. Purified libraries were measured with a Qubit 3.0 fluorometer, size-checked on a Bioanalyzer 2100, and measured again with the KAPA Library Quantification kit. Every immunoSEQ 96-well plate was sequenced on a dedicated single-read 150-cycle Illumina NextSeq 550 flow cell. The original pipeline was this. Because the immunoSEQ output held only junctional sequences and lacked quality scores, the filtering could not match the filtering applied to full-length reads. Sequences were annotated with PyIR, a Python wrapper for IgBLAST v1.9, using IMGT germline references to assign V/J genes and CDR3. Reads with weak V/J assignments (E-value above 1e-6), missing CDR3, stop codons, out-of-frame junctions, or ambiguous translated residues were removed. A V3J clonotype was defined by an identical inferred V gene, J gene, and CDR3 amino acid sequence. Percentage overlap between repertoires was computed as shared unique clonotypes divided by the size of the smaller repertoire. Three approaches were used to assess repertoire richness: RTK rarefaction, the Chao1 estimator, and Recon v2.1 estimates of unobserved clonotypes. Generation probabilities were computed with OLGA for all TCRbeta clonotypes obtained by the gDNA method from a few donors. The table was pulled from immuneACCESS by TCRdb, which kept in-frame rearrangements only. Such tables lose some clones; where checked, under half of the loss comes from unresolved V genes, and the rest has no known cause. That table supplies the V and J calls and clone size; D and trimming were determined from the DNA. The sample contains about 580,000 clones, about 98% of them found a single time. Jointly, the top ten make up 0.25% to 0.35% of the sample.

Sequencing was carried out using naive CD8+ T cells sorted from blood. The cell subset or site label on this specimen signifies: CD45RA+CCR7+. The TCR was taken from a man aged 25-45 years in good health. The chain links TRBV27 with TRBJ2-2; confidence is insufficient to name the D gene. This receptor has the CDR3 CASSLSTGELFF. The DNA sequence is TGTGCCAGCAGTTTGAGCACCGGGGAGCTGTTTTTT.